This T cell receptor beta chain came from a study of T cell responses to AZD1222 COVID-19 vaccine. Study-wide results and limits: Compared with day 0, the breadth and depth of the Spike-specific TCR repertoire rose significantly after two doses of AZD1222. Donors in the cohort were predominantly white British and more often female, and clonal diversity was possibly underestimated. After the peak T cell response, and only then, were repertoires sampled.

The germline gives CDR1 SGDLS, CDR2 YYNGEE. The CDR3 sequence is 13 residues long. V lost 0 bases and J 6 bases, leaving 10 bases between the germline ends. As regards this clone: What it binds is not known.

The table came from immunoSEQ multiplex PCR; TCRdb's copy has only in-frame clones and leaves some out. The table includes 100,000 to 150,000 clones, about 88% detected once. The sequenced sample was peripheral blood, obtained on day 0 of MenACWY control vaccination. The sequence was obtained from an adult in good health. The rearrangement joins TRBV9 to TRBJ2-7; the D is unclear. The CDR3 DNA reads TGTGCCAGCAGCGTAGCAAGTTCTGGCGAGCAGTACTTC. It yields the protein CASSVASSGEQYF. The full variable domain, in which reference TRBV9 and TRBJ2-7 provide the parts outside the CDR3, is DSGVTQTPKHLITATGQRVTLRCSPRSGDLSVYWYQQSLDQGLQFLIQYYNGEERAKGNILERFSAQQFPDLHSELNLSSLELGDSALYFCASSVASSGEQYFGPGTRLTVT.